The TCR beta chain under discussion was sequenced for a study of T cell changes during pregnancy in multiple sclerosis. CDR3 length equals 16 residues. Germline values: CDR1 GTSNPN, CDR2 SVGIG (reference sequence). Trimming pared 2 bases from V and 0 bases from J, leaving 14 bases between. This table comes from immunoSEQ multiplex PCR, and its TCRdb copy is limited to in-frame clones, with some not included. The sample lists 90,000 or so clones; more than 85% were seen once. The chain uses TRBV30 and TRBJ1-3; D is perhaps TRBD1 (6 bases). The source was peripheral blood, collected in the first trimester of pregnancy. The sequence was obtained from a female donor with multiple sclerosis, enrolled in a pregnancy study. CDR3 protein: CAWSRETGGSGNTIYF. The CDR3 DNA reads TGTGCCTGGAGTAGGGAGACAGGAGGCTCTGGAAACACCATATATTTT.